The clone carrying this T cell receptor (beta chain) has just one count. Profiling relied on immunoSEQ multiplex PCR, and the TCRdb table lists in-frame clones only, not all of them. This table holds some 77,000 clones, just over 85% found once. This specimen comes from a study of technical replicates of blood from a handful of donors. CDR3 length equals 14 residues. J lost 6 bases, V lost 3 bases, and 6 bases had no gene match. Germline CDR1 and CDR2: SQVTM and ANQGSEA. The chain is built from TRBV29-1 and TRBJ2-1; 9 nucleotides line up with TRBD2. This clonotype was obtained from a human donor in good health. Some clones in this sample may be carry-over from other donors' samples. Sequencing was done on a sample of PBMCs. CDR3 coding DNA: TGCAGCGTTGATCTCCGCGGGAGGGCCAATGAGCAGTTCTTC. The encoded protein is CSVDLRGRANEQFF.